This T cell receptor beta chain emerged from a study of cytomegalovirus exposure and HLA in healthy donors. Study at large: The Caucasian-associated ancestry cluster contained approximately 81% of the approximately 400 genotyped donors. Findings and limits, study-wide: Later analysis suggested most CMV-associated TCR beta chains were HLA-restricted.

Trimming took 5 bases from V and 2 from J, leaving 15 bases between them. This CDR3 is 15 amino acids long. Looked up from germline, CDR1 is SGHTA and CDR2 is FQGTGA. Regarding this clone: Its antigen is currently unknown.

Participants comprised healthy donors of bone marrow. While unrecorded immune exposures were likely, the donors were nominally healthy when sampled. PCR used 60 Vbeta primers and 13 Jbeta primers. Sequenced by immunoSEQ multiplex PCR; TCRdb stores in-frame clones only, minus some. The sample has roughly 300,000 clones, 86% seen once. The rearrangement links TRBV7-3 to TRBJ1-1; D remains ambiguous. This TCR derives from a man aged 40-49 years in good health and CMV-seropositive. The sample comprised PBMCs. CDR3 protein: CASSAGLGRNTEAFF. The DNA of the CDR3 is TGTGCCAGCAGCGCCGGACTCGGCCGAAACACTGAAGCTTTCTTT.